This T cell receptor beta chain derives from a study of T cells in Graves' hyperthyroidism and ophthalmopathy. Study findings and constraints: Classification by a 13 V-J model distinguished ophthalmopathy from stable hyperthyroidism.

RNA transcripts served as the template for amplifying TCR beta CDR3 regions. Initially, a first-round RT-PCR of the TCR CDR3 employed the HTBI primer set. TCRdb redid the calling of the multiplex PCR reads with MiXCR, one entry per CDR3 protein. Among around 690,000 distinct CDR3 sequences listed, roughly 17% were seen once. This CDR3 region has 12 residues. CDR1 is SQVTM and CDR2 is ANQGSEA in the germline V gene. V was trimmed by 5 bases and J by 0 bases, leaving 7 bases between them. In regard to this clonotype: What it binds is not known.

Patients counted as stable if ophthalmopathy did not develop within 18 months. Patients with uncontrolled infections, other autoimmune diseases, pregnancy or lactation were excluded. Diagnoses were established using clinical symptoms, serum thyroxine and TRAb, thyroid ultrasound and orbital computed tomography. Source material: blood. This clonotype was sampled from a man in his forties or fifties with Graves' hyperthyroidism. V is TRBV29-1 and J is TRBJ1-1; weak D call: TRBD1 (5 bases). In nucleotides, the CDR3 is TGCAGCGTTTCGACAGTGAACACTGAAGCTTTCTTT. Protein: CSVSTVNTEAFF.